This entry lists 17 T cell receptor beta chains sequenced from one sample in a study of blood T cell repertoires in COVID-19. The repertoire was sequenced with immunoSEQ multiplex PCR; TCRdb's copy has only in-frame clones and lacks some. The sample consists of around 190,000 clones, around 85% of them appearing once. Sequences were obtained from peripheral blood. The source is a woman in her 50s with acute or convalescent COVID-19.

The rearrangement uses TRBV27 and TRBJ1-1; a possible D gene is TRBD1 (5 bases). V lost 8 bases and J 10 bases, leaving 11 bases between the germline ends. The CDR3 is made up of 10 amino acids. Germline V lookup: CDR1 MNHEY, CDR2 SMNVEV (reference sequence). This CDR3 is CASGAQGAFF. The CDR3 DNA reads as TGTGCCAGCGGGGCTCAAGGAGCTTTCTTT.

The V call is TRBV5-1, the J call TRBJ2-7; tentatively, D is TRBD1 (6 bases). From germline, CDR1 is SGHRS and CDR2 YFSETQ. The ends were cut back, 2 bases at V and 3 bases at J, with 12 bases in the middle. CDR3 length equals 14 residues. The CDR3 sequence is CASSLVPDSYEQYF. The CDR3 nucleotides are TGCGCCAGCAGCTTAGTCCCGGACAGCTACGAGCAGTACTTC.

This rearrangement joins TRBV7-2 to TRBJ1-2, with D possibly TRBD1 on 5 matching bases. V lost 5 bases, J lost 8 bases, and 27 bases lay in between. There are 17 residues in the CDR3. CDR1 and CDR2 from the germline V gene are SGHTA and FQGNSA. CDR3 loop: CASSQDLMAGSRWGYTF. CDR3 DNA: TGTGCCAGCAGCCAAGATTTGATGGCAGGGTCCAGGTGGGGCTACACCTTC.

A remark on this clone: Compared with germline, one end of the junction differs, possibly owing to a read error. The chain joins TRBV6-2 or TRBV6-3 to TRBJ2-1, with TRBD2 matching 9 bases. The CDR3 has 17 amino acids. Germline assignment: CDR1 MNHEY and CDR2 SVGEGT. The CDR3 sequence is CASRYYGGGASYNEQFF. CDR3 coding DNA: TGTGCCAGCAGATACTATGGCGGGGGGGCGTCCTACAATGAGCAGTTCTTC.

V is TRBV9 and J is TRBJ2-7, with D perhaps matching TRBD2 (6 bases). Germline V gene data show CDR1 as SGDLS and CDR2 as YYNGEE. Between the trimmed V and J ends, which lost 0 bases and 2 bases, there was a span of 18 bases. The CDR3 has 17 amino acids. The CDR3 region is CASSVDLKWGEPYEQYF. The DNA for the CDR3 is TGTGCCAGCAGCGTAGATCTTAAGTGGGGGGAACCCTACGAGCAGTACTTC.

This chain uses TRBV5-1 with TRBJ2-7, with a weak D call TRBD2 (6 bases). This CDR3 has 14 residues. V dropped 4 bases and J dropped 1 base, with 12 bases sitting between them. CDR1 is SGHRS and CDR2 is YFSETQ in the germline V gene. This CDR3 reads CASSKGLGSYEQYF. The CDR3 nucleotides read TGCGCCAGCAGCAAGGGACTCGGGTCCTACGAGCAGTACTTC.

As DNA, the CDR3 is TGTGCCAGCAGTTTATCGACTCGTGGGGGCATATCTAACAATGAGCAGTTCTTC. Its translation is CASSLSTRGGISNNEQFF. The chain employs TRBV27 and TRBJ2-1; weak D call: TRBD1 (6 bases). Germline V lookup: CDR1 MNHEY, CDR2 SMNVEV (reference sequence). The ends were cut back, 0 bases at V and 5 bases at J, with 20 bases in the middle. This CDR3 has 18 amino acids.

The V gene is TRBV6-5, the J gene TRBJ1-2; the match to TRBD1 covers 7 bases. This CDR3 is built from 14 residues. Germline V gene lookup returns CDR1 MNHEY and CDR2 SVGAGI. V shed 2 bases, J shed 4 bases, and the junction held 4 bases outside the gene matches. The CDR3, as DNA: TGTGCCAGCAGTTACACCGCAGGGGGCTATGGCTACACCTTC. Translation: CASSYTAGGYGYTF.

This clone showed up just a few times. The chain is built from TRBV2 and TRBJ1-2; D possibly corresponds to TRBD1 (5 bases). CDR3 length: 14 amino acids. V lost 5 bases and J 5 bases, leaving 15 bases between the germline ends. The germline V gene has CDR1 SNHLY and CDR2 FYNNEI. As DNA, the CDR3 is TGTGCCAGCAGTCTACAAGGGGCAGGGTATGGCTACACCTTC. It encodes CASSLQGAGYGYTF.

CDR3 in amino acids: CASKGTGARNTEAFF. DNA for the CDR3: TGTGCCAGCAAAGGGACAGGGGCGAGGAACACTGAAGCTTTCTTT. The chain employs TRBV2 and TRBJ1-1, with TRBD1 identical over 10 bases. The CDR3 is 15 amino acids. In germline, CDR1 is SNHLY, CDR2 FYNNEI. Germline trimming cut 7 bases from V and 1 base from J; bases unmatched to any gene: 6.

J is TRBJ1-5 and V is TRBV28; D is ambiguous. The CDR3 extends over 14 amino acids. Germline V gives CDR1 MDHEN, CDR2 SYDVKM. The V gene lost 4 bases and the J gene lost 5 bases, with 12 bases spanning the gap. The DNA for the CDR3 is TGTGCCAGCAGTTCCCACGGTTCTCATCAGCCCCAGCATTTT. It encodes CASSSHGSHQPQHF.

The DNA for the CDR3 is TGTGCCAGCAGCCCGGGACAACAAGAGACCCAGTACTTC. Its translation is CASSPGQQETQYF. J is TRBJ2-5 and V is TRBV14; D perhaps matches TRBD1 (6 bases). Germline V gene data show CDR1 as SGHDN and CDR2 as FVKESK. This CDR3 has 13 amino acids. The ends were cut back, 4 bases at V and 2 bases at J, with 8 bases in the middle.

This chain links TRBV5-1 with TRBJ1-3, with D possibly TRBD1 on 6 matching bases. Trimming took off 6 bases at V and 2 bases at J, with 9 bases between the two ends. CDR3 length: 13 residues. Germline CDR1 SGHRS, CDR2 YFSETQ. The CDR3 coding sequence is TGCGCCAGCACCGGACAGCCTGGAAACACCATATATTTT. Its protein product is CASTGQPGNTIYF.

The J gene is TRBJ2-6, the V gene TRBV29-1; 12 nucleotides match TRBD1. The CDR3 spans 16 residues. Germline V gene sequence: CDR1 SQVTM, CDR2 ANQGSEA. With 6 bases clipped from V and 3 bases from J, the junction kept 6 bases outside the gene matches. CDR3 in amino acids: CSVPGQGAGGANVLTF. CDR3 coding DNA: TGCAGCGTCCCGGGACAGGGGGCTGGTGGGGCCAACGTCCTGACTTTC.

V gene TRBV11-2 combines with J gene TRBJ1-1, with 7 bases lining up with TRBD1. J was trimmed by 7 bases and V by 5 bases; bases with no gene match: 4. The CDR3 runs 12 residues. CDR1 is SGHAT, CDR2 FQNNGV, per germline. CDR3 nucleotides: TGTGCCAGCAGCCCCGGGACAGATGAAGCTTTCTTT. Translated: CASSPGTDEAFF.

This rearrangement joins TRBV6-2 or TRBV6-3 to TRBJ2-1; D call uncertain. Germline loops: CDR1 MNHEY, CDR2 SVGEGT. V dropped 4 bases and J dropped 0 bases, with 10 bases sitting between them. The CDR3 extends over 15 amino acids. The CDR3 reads CASSSLPSSYNEQFF. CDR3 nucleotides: TGTGCCAGCAGTTCGTTACCGAGCTCCTACAATGAGCAGTTCTTC.

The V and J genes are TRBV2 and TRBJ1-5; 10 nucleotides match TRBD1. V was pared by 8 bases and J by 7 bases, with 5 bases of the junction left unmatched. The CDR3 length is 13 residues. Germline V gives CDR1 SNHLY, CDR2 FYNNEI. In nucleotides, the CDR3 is TGTGCCAGCCGGGACAGGGGTGGCCAGCCCCAGCATTTT. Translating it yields CASRDRGGQPQHF.